One sample yielded the 17 T cell receptor beta chains listed below, sequenced in a study of radiotherapy plus CTLA-4 blockade in lung cancer. Assay used: immunoSEQ multiplex PCR; TCRdb lists only in-frame clones, some missing. This sample has tens of thousands of clones, with around four fifths found just once. This specimen consisted of peripheral blood, obtained from a patient treated with radiotherapy plus ipilimumab. These receptors were collected from a human donor with non-small cell lung cancer who had stable disease on radiotherapy plus ipilimumab.

This chain connects TRBV5-1 to TRBJ1-4; D call uncertain. The CDR3 is 13 amino acids. The V end lost 6 bases, the J end lost 8 bases, and 14 bases lay between the germline ends. Per germline, CDR1 SGHRS and CDR2 YFSETQ. The CDR3 loop is CASTSMGEEKLFF. In nucleotides, the CDR3 is TGCGCCAGCACGTCCATGGGAGAGGAAAAACTGTTTTTT.

The V call is TRBV19, the J call TRBJ2-4, with D possibly TRBD2 on 5 matching bases. Trimming took off 3 bases at V and 10 bases at J, with 13 bases between the two ends. The CDR3 extends over 13 amino acids. CDR1 LNHDA and CDR2 SQIVND come from the germline V gene (reference sequence). CDR3 amino acids: CASSMEPGKIQYF. The CDR3 DNA reads TGTGCCAGTAGTATGGAGCCGGGGAAGATTCAGTACTTC. The variable domain in full, completed from reference TRBV19 and TRBJ2-4, reads DGGITQSPKYLFRKEGQNVTLSCEQNLNHDAMYWYRQDPGQGLRLIYYSQIVNDFQKGDIAEGYSVSREKKESFPLTVTSAQKNPTAFYLCASSMEPGKIQYFGAGTRLSVL.

V and J are TRBV30 and TRBJ1-1; D possibly corresponds to TRBD1 (5 bases). The CDR3 totals 12 residues. Trimming took off 5 bases at V and 5 bases at J, with 12 bases between the two ends. The germline gives CDR1 GTSNPN, CDR2 SVGIG (reference sequence). The CDR3 nucleotides read TGTGCCTGGGGGGACCGTCGGACTGAAGCTTTCTTT. Protein product: CAWGDRRTEAFF.

The chain employs TRBV10-3 and TRBJ2-1, with 11 nucleotides matching TRBD2. Germline V gene lookup returns CDR1 ENHRY and CDR2 SYGVKD. The V gene end was trimmed by 4 bases and the J gene end by 0 bases; junction bases not matched to a gene: 8. The CDR3 extends over 18 amino acids. CDR3 in DNA: TGTGCCATCAGTGGAGGGACTAGCGGCACGAGCTCCTACAATGAGCAGTTCTTC. This translates into CAISGGTSGTSSYNEQFF.

The chain joins TRBV2 to TRBJ1-5; the D gene is possibly TRBD1 (5 bases). CDR1 and CDR2 (germline): SNHLY, FYNNEI. Trimming removed 4 bases at V and 11 bases at J, with 18 bases between. This CDR3 has 14 amino acids. CDR3 nucleotide sequence: TGTGCCAGCAGTGGGGACGTTTCTCAGCAGGCCCAGCATTTT. Its translation is CASSGDVSQQAQHF. Combining the CDR3 with reference TRBV2 and TRBJ1-5 gives the whole variable domain EPEVTQTPSHQVTQMGQEVILRCVPISNHLYFYWYRQILGQKVEFLVSFYNNEISEKSEIFDDQFSVERPDGSNFTLKIRSTKLEDSAMYFCASSGDVSQQAQHFGDGTRLSIL.

The rearrangement joins TRBV5-8 to TRBJ1-2; D might be TRBD1 (6 bases). V lost 4 bases to trimming and J lost 6 bases, with 13 bases between them. Germline V gene lookup returns CDR1 SGHTS and CDR2 YDEGEE. The length of the CDR3 is 13 residues. The CDR3 sequence is CASSPWGHNGYTF. The CDR3, as DNA: TGTGCCAGCAGCCCATGGGGGCATAATGGCTACACCTTC.

The chain recombines TRBV7-9 with TRBJ1-1; TRBD1 might be the D (5 bases). The germline V and J ends were trimmed by 5 bases and 1 base, with 11 bases remaining between them. The CDR3 spans 14 residues. The germline gives CDR1 SEHNR, CDR2 FQNEAQ (reference sequence). The CDR3 protein is CASSARGENTEAFF. DNA of the CDR3: TGTGCCAGCAGCGCGAGGGGAGAGAACACTGAAGCTTTCTTT.

The gene calls are TRBV14 and TRBJ2-7; D tentatively fits TRBD1 or TRBD2 (5 bases each). The CDR3 runs to 14 residues. The V and J ends lost 4 bases and 5 bases respectively, with 15 bases between them. Germline V gene lookup returns CDR1 SGHDN and CDR2 FVKESK. Here the CDR3 reads CASSPTGPADEQYF. DNA for the CDR3: TGTGCCAGCAGCCCGACGGGACCCGCCGACGAGCAGTACTTC.

The chain recombines TRBV19 with TRBJ2-7, with 8 bases matching TRBD1. Trimming at V came to 4 bases and at J to 3 bases, leaving 5 bases not matched to a gene. Germline V gene data show CDR1 as LNHDA and CDR2 as SQIVND (reference sequence). This CDR3 spans 14 amino acids. Here the CDR3 reads CASSTGGGLYEQYF. As DNA, the CDR3 is TGTGCCAGTAGTACAGGGGGCGGACTCTACGAGCAGTACTTC.

Only a few counts were recorded for this clone. The chain couples TRBV4-2 to TRBJ1-1; TRBD1 is a possible D gene (5 bases). The CDR3 length is 15 residues. Germline V lookup: CDR1 LGHNA, CDR2 YNFKEQ. The V gene lost 3 bases and the J gene lost 11 bases, with 22 bases spanning the gap. Written as DNA, the CDR3 is TGTGCCAGCAGCCAGTCCACCCAGGGCCCCGGAGGGGCTTTCTTT. The encoded protein is CASSQSTQGPGGAFF.

This chain uses TRBV5-1 with TRBJ1-5; 8 nucleotides agree with TRBD1. Per the germline V gene, CDR1 is SGHRS and CDR2 is YFSETQ. This CDR3 contains 17 residues. The J segment lost 2 bases and the V segment lost 2 bases, leaving 9 bases of the junction unmatched. The CDR3 nucleotides are TGCGCCAGCAGCTTACGGCCGACAGGGGATGGCAATCAGCCCCAGCATTTT. This sequence encodes CASSLRPTGDGNQPQHF.

This chain connects TRBV28 to TRBJ2-7, with 11 positions matching TRBD2. This CDR3 has 15 residues. V trimming: 5 bases; J trimming: 4 bases; junction bases outside the gene matches: 7. Per the germline V gene, CDR1 is MDHEN and CDR2 is SYDVKM. The CDR3 region has the DNA TGTGCCAGCAGTGCCGGGACTAGCGGAAATTACGAGCAGTACTTC. Its protein is CASSAGTSGNYEQYF.

With regard to this clone: The same CDR3 is also encoded by other DNA sequences in this sample. The CDR3 bases are TGTGCCAGCAGTTTCCCGAGGAGCGGGGGGACCAGAGGCACCGGGGAGCTGTTTTTT. Translating it yields CASSFPRSGGTRGTGELFF. This sequence joins TRBV28 and TRBJ2-2, with 9 bases lining up with TRBD2. The ends lost 3 bases at V and 4 bases at J; junction bases unmatched: 15. The V gene's germline CDR1 is MDHEN and CDR2 SYDVKM. The CDR3 has 19 residues.

The CDR3 DNA reads TGTGCCAGCATAATAGCAGGGGGCTACGAGACCCAGTACTTC. Amino acids: CASIIAGGYETQYF. The V call is TRBV2, the J call TRBJ2-5, with 8 positions matching TRBD1. Germline V lookup: CDR1 SNHLY, CDR2 FYNNEI. This CDR3 contains 14 residues. With V trimmed by 7 bases and J by 5 bases, 9 bases remained unmatched.

The gene calls are TRBV18 and TRBJ2-7; TRBD2 matches at 9 bases. J gave up 3 bases and V 3 bases, and 3 bases lay outside the gene matches. This CDR3 region has 14 residues. Germline loops: CDR1 KGHSH, CDR2 LQKENI. The CDR3 nucleotides read TGTGCCAGCTCACCCCGAGCGGGGGGCTACGAGCAGTACTTC. Amino acid sequence: CASSPRAGGYEQYF. The complete variable domain, with remaining parts taken from reference TRBV18 and TRBJ2-7, reads NAGVMQNPRHLVRRRGQEARLRCSPMKGHSHVYWYRQLPEEGLKFMVYLQKENIIDESGMPKERFSAEFPKEGPSILRIQQVVRGDSAAYFCASSPRAGGYEQYFGPGTRLTVT.

This clone was counted only a few times. The V gene is TRBV1, the J gene TRBJ2-4; the D call TRBD2 from the table was never checked on the DNA. TRBV1 is designated a pseudogene. This CDR3 is built from 15 residues. DNA for the CDR3: TGCACCAGCAGCCATCCGGGGGGCGGCAAAAACATTCAGTACTTC. Translating it yields CTSSHPGGGKNIQYF.

Turning to this clone: Other DNA sequences in this sample translate to the same CDR3. This chain joins TRBV5-1 and TRBJ2-4; no definite D call. Trimming shortened V by 0 bases and J by 5 bases, and 3 bases separated the two germline ends. The length of the CDR3 is 12 residues. The germline gives CDR1 SGHRS, CDR2 YFSETQ. Here the CDR3 reads CASSLGQNIQYF. DNA for the CDR3: TGCGCCAGCAGCTTGGGTCAAAACATTCAGTACTTC.